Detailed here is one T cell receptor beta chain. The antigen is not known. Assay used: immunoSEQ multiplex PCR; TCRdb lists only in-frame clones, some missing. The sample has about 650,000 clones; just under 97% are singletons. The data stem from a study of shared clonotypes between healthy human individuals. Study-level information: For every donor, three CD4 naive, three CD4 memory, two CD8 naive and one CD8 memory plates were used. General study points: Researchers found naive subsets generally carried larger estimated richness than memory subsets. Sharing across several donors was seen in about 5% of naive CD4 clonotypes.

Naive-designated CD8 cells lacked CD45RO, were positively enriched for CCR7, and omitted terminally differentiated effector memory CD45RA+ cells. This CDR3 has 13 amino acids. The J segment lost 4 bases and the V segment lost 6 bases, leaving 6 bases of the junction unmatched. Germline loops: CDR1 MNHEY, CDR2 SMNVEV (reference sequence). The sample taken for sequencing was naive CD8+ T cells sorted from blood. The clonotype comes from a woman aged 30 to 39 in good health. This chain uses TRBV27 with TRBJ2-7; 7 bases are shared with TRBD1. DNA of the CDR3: TGTGCCAGCAGGCCCAGGGGGTGGTACGAGCAGTACTTC. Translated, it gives CASRPRGWYEQYF.